A selection of T cell receptor beta chains follows, all from one sample in a study of siplizumab effects on memory and regulatory T cells. Some clones are missing from TCRdb's copy, which holds only in-frame ones; the method was immunoSEQ multiplex PCR. Altogether around 100,000 clones are present, 94% being singletons, with the ten largest covering 1% to 1.5%. The sample taken for sequencing was non-Treg CD4+ T cells sorted from blood. The origin of the receptors is a human donor in good health. The CDR3 runs from the conserved cysteine through the conserved F or W. The D gene is left open where the match is weak. A clone size is listed for some rows: how often the clone was seen (once, few, many), or a class if it is expanded.

j_call | v_call | cdr3_length | clone_size | d_call | cdr3_nt | cdr3_aa
TRBJ2-2 | TRBV7-9 | 16 | NA | TRBD1 | TGTGCCAGCAGCCAGCCAGGGGGCGCGAACACCGGGGAGCTGTTTTTT | CASSQPGGANTGELFF
TRBJ2-7 | TRBV5-5 | 14 | once | NA | TGTGCCAGCAGCTTGGCTGGGGGTTCCTACGAGCAGTACTTC | CASSLAGGSYEQYF
TRBJ2-2 | TRBV5-1 | 16 | once | NA | TGCGCCAGCAGCTTGGCAGGGGCGCAGGTCACCGGGGAGCTGTTTTTT | CASSLAGAQVTGELFF
TRBJ2-7 | TRBV9 | 19 | NA | TRBD2 | TGTGCCAGCAGCGTATCTGGGACTAGCGTCGCGGGGAGGTTCTACGAGCAGTACTTC | CASSVSGTSVAGRFYEQYF
TRBJ1-1 | TRBV7-2 | 13 | NA | NA | TGTGCCATCCGCAGGTCGTCAACCAGGGAAGCTTTCTTT | CAIRRSSTREAFF
TRBJ2-4 | TRBV18 | 17 | NA | NA | TGTGCCAGCTCACCCGACTTGGGCCTCGATGCCAAAAACATTCAGTACTTC | CASSPDLGLDAKNIQYF
TRBJ2-7 | TRBV5-4 | 14 | NA | NA | TGTGCCAGCAGCCGCCGGGACGGAACCTACGAGCAGTACTTC | CASSRRDGTYEQYF
TRBJ2-2 | TRBV28 | 17 | few | TRBD1 | TGTGCCAGCAGATCTAGGATCGGACAGGGGCAAACCGGGGAGCTGTTTTTT | CASRSRIGQGQTGELFF
TRBJ1-3 | TRBV4-1 | 16 | NA | NA | TGCGCCAGCAGCCAAGTGAAGGGCTCCCCTGGAAACACCATATATTTT | CASSQVKGSPGNTIYF
TRBJ2-2 | TRBV10-3 | 12 | once | NA | TGTGCCATCAGGGGAAACACCGGGGAGCTGTTTTTT | CAIRGNTGELFF
TRBJ2-7 | TRBV6-1 | 13 | NA | NA | TGTGCCAGCAGTGGTTGGGGTGTCTACGAGCAGTACTTC | CASSGWGVYEQYF
TRBJ2-3 | TRBV5-6 | 15 | NA | NA | TGTGCCAGCAGCTTAGGGACCCTCGAACAAGATACGCAGTATTTT | CASSLGTLEQDTQYF
TRBJ2-7 | TRBV11-2 | 16 | NA | TRBD1 | TGTGCCAGCAGCTTGAGCCTTAACAGGGGAATCAACGAGCAGTACTTC | CASSLSLNRGINEQYF
TRBJ2-7 | TRBV6-5 | 15 | NA | NA | TGTGCCAGCAGTTACTCTTACAGGGAGGTCCACGAGCAGTACTTC | CASSYSYREVHEQYF
TRBJ2-4 | TRBV6-1 | 20 | NA | TRBD2 | TGTGCCAGCAGTGCAGCGGGACTAGCGGGACCTTTACTAGCCAAAAACATTCAGTACTTC | CASSAAGLAGPLLAKNIQYF
TRBJ2-1 | TRBV7-6 | 13 | once | TRBD1 | TGTGCCAGCAGCTGGTACCGGGACAGGGCTCTGTTCTTC | CASSWYRDRALFF
TRBJ2-5 | TRBV21-1 | 14 | NA | NA | TGTGCCAGCAGCAGCCCCGGCAGAGCGGAGACCCAGTACTTC | CASSSPGRAETQYF
TRBJ1-2 | TRBV4-2 | 18 | NA | NA | TGTGCCAGCAGCCAAGATGGGGGCCGCCAGGCCGGGGCCTATGGCTACACCTTC | CASSQDGGRQAGAYGYTF
TRBJ2-3 | TRBV18 | 15 | NA | TRBD2 | TGTGCCAGCCGGACTAGCGGGAGGAAAACAGATACGCAGTATTTT | CASRTSGRKTDTQYF
TRBJ2-3 | TRBV9 | 14 | NA | TRBD2 | TGTGCCAGCAGCGTTAGCGGGAGGGCAGATACGCAGTATTTT | CASSVSGRADTQYF
TRBJ2-7 | TRBV4-1 | 15 | NA | NA | TGCGCCAGCAGCCAGGACCAGGGGGGGCAATACGAGCAGTACTTC | CASSQDQGGQYEQYF
TRBJ2-3 | TRBV7-2 | 12 | NA | NA | TGTGCCAGCAGCTTCCTGACAGATACGCAGTATTTT | CASSFLTDTQYF
TRBJ1-2 | TRBV14 | 15 | few | TRBD1 | TGTGCCAGCAGCCAGACCGGGACAGCTAACTATGGCTACACCTTC | CASSQTGTANYGYTF
TRBJ2-5 | TRBV28 | 14 | NA | NA | TGTGCCAGCAGTTTAGGAGGAGGGAGACAGACCCAGTACTTC | CASSLGGGRQTQYF
TRBJ2-1 | TRBV18 | 14 | once | NA | TGTGCCAGCTCACGCGGCATGACCTACAATGAGCAGTTCTTC | CASSRGMTYNEQFF
TRBJ1-4 | TRBV9 | 14 | NA | NA | TGTGCCAGCAGCGTGGGGCCAACTAATGAAAAACTGTTTTTT | CASSVGPTNEKLFF
TRBJ1-5 | TRBV19 | 14 | NA | NA | TGTGCCAGCACAGGGATCCCCATCAATCAGCCCCAGCATTTT | CASTGIPINQPQHF